The rows below give T cell receptor beta chains drawn from one sample of a study of beta chain features in type 1 diabetes. Profiled with immunoSEQ multiplex PCR; TCRdb holds only in-frame clones, not every one. The sample includes under 300,000 clones, approximately 15% of them seen just once. The sequenced material came from naive CD4+ T cells from blood. Source of these receptors: a man aged 25-40 years with type 1 diabetes. Each CDR3 is given with its conserved first and last residue. Fields, in order: clone size, V gene, J gene, D gene, CDR3 DNA, CDR3 protein. A D gene is named only where the DNA matches it firmly. Part of the rows lack a size; the others show once, few, many or a class for expanded clones.

-	TRBV5-1	TRBJ1-1	-	TGCGCCAGCAGCTTGGATTCGGGGAGAACTGAAGCTTTCTTT	CASSLDSGRTEAFF
-	TRBV23-1	TRBJ2-5	-	TGCGCCAGCTCCCCGAGGGGGGGGCTAGCCGGTCCCCAAGAGACCCAGTACTTC	CASSPRGGLAGPQETQYF
-	TRBV2	TRBJ2-4	TRBD1	TGTGCCAGCGGCGGACAGGGGGGAAACATTCAGTACTTC	CASGGQGGNIQYF
-	TRBV7-2	TRBJ1-5	TRBD1	TGTGCCAGCAGCCCTACGGGACAGGGCGATCAGCCCCAGCATTTT	CASSPTGQGDQPQHF
-	TRBV19	TRBJ2-2	TRBD1	TGTGCCAGTAGTACCGACAGGGTGCGGTCCGGGGAGCTGTTTTTT	CASSTDRVRSGELFF
-	TRBV5-1	TRBJ1-2	-	TGCGCCAGCAAAGCGTTCCCGGAAGGCTACACCTTC	CASKAFPEGYTF
-	TRBV18	TRBJ2-5	-	TGTGCCAGCTCACCTCCCTCTGGACAAGAAGGGACCCAGTACTTC	CASSPPSGQEGTQYF
-	TRBV10-3	TRBJ2-3	TRBD2	TGTGCCATCAGTGAAACTCTAGCGGGAGGCCCGAGTACGCAGTATTTT	CAISETLAGGPSTQYF
-	TRBV19	TRBJ2-5	TRBD1	TGTGCCAGTAGTATTGGAGGGACAGGGGGAGAGACCCAGTACTTC	CASSIGGTGGETQYF
-	TRBV2	TRBJ2-7	-	TGTGCCAGCAGAGACCTCCGGGACACCTACGAGCAGTACTTC	CASRDLRDTYEQYF
few	TRBV15	TRBJ2-2	TRBD2	TGTGCCACCAGCAGAGAGGTCGGGGGGGCCACCGGGGAGCTGTTTTTT	CATSREVGGATGELFF
few	TRBV5-6	TRBJ1-2	-	TGTGCCAGCAGCCGCCGAGACTATGGCTACACCTTC	CASSRRDYGYTF
-	TRBV6-6	TRBJ2-7	-	TGTGCCAGCAGTGTCGGGTCGGGGGTCTACGAGCAGTACTTC	CASSVGSGVYEQYF
-	TRBV6-5	TRBJ1-1	TRBD1	TGTGCCAGCAGTTACCCGGGACAGGGGGCTGGGGAAGCTTTCTTT	CASSYPGQGAGEAFF
-	TRBV30	TRBJ2-2	TRBD1	TGTGCCTGGAGTGTACCGAGGGGGCTTGTCACCGGGGAGCTGTTTTTT	CAWSVPRGLVTGELFF
-	TRBV7-6	TRBJ2-3	TRBD2	TGTGCCAGCAGCTTATTTATGGGCGGGAGGGCCCCAGATACGCAGTATTTT	CASSLFMGGRAPDTQYF
-	TRBV30	TRBJ1-1	-	TGTGCCCTAGAGCAGGGGAAGCCTTTCTTT	CALEQGKPFF
-	TRBV19	TRBJ2-3	-	TGTGCCAGTAGTATCGGCCTAGGAGATACGCAGTATTTT	CASSIGLGDTQYF
-	TRBV2	TRBJ2-1	-	TGTGCCAGCAGTGAAATCTCGCAGTCCAATGAGCAGTTCTTC	CASSEISQSNEQFF
-	TRBV9	TRBJ1-2	TRBD1	TGTGCCAGCAGCGTAGAGGGGCGAGGGGGCGGCTACACCTTC	CASSVEGRGGGYTF
few	TRBV7-9	TRBJ2-2	TRBD1	TGTGCCAGCAGCCCCGGACAGGGGACGACCACCGGGGAGCTGTTTTTT	CASSPGQGTTTGELFF
few	TRBV6-6	TRBJ2-1	TRBD1	TGTGCCAGCAGTAAAGATCAGCTGACAGGGGGCGATGAGCAGTTCTTC	CASSKDQLTGGDEQFF
few	TRBV11-2	TRBJ2-5	TRBD1	TGTGCCAGCAGCCCCGGACAGGATAAAGAGACCCAGTACTTC	CASSPGQDKETQYF
-	TRBV6-6	TRBJ1-1	-	TGTGCCGTCCTCAGGGGAACTGAAGCTTTCTTT	CAVLRGTEAFF
few	TRBV6-6	TRBJ2-7	-	TGTGCCAGCAGTCCCCGACGGGAGGAGCAGTACTTC	CASSPRREEQYF
-	TRBV6-1	TRBJ2-2	-	TGTGCCAGCAGCGAGATGAGGACCGGGGAGCTGTTTTTT	CASSEMRTGELFF
-	TRBV30	TRBJ2-1	TRBD2	TGTGCCTGGGCCGTCGGGGGACTAGCGCGGGATGAGCAGTTCTTC	CAWAVGGLARDEQFF
few	TRBV6-1	TRBJ2-1	-	TGTGCCAGCAGTGAAGGGTCCCTAGTAAGCGTCGATGAGCAGTTCTTC	CASSEGSLVSVDEQFF
-	TRBV7-2	TRBJ2-2	-	TGTGCCAGCAGCTTAGCGGTAGACAGTTTGGATCCCGGGGAGCTGTTTTTT	CASSLAVDSLDPGELFF
-	TRBV15	TRBJ2-3	TRBD2	TGTGCCACCAGCAGAGATCGGGGAGGCTTGCCTAGCGGGAGGACAGATACGCAGTATTTT	CATSRDRGGLPSGRTDTQYF
-	TRBV7-9	TRBJ1-5	-	TGTGCCAGCAGCTTAGGACCCTTCGCAGGGGGCAATCAGCCCCAGCATTTT	CASSLGPFAGGNQPQHF
-	TRBV5-6	TRBJ1-2	TRBD1	TGTGCCAGCAGCTTGGGGGACAGGGTAAACTATGGCTACACCTTC	CASSLGDRVNYGYTF
few	TRBV5-1	TRBJ2-7	-	TGCGCCAGCAGCTTGGAGTGGCAGTCCTACGAGCAGTACTTC	CASSLEWQSYEQYF
-	TRBV4-1	TRBJ1-5	-	TGCGCCAGCAGCCAAGGCAGGGCTGGTCAGCCCCAGCATTTT	CASSQGRAGQPQHF
-	TRBV5-4	TRBJ2-3	-	TGTGCCAGCAGCTTGGTAGGCACAGATACGCAGTATTTT	CASSLVGTDTQYF
-	TRBV28	TRBJ2-7	TRBD2	TGTGCCAGCAGTAGCGGGACGGAGCCAAGCGGAGCGTACTTC	CASSSGTEPSGAYF
few	TRBV18	TRBJ1-1	-	TGTGCCAGCTCACCATCCCCGGGGACTGAAGCTTTCTTT	CASSPSPGTEAFF
-	TRBV5-5	TRBJ1-6	-	TGTGCCAGCAGGCGTCAGGGGCAGAGTTCACCCCTCCACTTT	CASRRQGQSSPLHF
-	TRBV5-4	TRBJ2-3	-	TGTGCCAGCAGCCCGGAGGAGAAAATAACAGATACGCAGTATTTT	CASSPEEKITDTQYF
-	TRBV30	TRBJ2-2	TRBD2	TGTGCCTGGAGTCCTCTGGGACTAGCGACCCTGATCGCGAACACCGGGGAGCTGTTTTTT	CAWSPLGLATLIANTGELFF
-	TRBV25-1	TRBJ2-3	TRBD2	TGTGCCAGCAGTGTAGGGACTAGCGGGAGCCTCGCAGATACGCAGTATTTT	CASSVGTSGSLADTQYF